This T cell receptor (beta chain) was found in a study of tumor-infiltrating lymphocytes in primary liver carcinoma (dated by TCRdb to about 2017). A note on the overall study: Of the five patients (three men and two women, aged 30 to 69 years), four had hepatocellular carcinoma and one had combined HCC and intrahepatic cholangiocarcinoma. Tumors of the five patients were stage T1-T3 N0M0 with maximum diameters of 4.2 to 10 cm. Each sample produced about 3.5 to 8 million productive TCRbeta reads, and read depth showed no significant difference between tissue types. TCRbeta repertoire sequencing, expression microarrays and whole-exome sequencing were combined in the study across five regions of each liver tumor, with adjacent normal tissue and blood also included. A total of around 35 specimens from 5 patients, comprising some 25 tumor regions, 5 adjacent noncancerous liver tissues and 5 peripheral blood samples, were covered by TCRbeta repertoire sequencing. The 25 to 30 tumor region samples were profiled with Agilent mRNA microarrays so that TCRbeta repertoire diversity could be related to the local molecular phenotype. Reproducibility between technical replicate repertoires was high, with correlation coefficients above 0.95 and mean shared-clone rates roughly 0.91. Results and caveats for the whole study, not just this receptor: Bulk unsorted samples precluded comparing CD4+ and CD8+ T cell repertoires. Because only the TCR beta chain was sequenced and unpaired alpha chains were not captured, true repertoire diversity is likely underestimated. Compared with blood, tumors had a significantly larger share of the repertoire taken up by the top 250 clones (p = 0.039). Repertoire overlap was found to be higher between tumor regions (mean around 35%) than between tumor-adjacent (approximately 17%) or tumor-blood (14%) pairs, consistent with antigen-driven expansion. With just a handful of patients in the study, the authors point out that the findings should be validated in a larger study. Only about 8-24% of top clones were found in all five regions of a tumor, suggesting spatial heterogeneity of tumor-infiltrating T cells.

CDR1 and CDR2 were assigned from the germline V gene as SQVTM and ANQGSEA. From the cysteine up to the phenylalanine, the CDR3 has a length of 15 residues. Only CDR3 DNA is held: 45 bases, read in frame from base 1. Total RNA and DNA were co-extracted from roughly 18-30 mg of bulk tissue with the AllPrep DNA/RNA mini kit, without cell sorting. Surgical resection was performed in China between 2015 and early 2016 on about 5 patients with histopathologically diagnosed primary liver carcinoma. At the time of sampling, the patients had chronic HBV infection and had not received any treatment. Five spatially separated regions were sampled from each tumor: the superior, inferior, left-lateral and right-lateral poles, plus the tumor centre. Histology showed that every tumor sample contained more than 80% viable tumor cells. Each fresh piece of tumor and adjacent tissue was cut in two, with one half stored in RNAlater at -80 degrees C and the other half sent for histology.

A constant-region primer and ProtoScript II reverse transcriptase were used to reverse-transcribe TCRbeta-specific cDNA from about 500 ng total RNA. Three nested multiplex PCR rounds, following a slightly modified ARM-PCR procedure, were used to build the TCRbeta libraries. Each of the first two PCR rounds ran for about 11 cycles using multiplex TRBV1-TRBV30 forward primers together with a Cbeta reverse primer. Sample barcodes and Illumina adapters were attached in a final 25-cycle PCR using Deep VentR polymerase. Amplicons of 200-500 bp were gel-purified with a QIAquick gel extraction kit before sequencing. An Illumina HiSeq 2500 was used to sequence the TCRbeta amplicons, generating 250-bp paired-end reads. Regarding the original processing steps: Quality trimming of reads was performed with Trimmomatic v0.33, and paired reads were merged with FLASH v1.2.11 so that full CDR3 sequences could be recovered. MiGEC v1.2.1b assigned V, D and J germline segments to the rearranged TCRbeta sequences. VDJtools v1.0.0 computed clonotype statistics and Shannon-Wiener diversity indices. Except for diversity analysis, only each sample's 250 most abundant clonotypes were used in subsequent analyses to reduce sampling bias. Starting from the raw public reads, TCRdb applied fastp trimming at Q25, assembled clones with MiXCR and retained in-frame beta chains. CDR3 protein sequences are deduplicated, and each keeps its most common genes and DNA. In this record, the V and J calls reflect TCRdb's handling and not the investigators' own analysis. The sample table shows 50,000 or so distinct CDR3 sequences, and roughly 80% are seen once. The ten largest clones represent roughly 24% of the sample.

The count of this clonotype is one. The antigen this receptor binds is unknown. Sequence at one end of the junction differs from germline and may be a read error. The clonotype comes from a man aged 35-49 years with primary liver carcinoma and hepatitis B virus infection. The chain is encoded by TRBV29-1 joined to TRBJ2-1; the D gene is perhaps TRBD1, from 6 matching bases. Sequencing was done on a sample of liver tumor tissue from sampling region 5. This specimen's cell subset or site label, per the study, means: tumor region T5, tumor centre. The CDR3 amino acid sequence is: CNVEGKWGLDNEQFF. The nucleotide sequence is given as TGCAACGTTGAAGGGAAGTGGGGGCTTGACAATGAGCAGTTCTTC.